This entry concerns a single TCR beta chain. Its antigen is as yet unknown. The sample comes from a study of CD8 T cells in ankylosing spondylitis. Study-level findings and limits: Typical of ankylosing spondylitis blood, it appeared, was a TCR beta motif of fewer than ten highly homologous variants. A CD8+ phenotype characterized the disease-linked clones, which were relatively rare in peripheral blood.

Quantitative 5'-RACE with molecular barcodes produced the TCR beta libraries. From the 5' RACE reads, TCRdb called clonotypes with MiXCR, one entry per CDR3 protein. The table lists more than 250,000 distinct CDR3 sequences, roughly 8% of them singletons. Trimming took 7 bases from V and 1 from J; bases not matched to a gene: 21. CDR3 length equals 18 residues. Looked up from germline, CDR1 is DFQATT and CDR2 is SNEGSKA (reference sequence). This chain connects TRBV20-1 to TRBJ2-7; 8 nucleotides align to TRBD2. The clonotype was recovered from a male donor with ankylosing spondylitis. The sequencing sample was made of blood, either unsorted or a sorted T cell fraction (not recorded which). The CDR3 reads CSGSREGSGRAESYEQYF. The DNA for the CDR3 is TGCAGTGGCTCCAGAGAAGGGAGCGGGAGAGCAGAATCCTACGAGCAGTACTTC.